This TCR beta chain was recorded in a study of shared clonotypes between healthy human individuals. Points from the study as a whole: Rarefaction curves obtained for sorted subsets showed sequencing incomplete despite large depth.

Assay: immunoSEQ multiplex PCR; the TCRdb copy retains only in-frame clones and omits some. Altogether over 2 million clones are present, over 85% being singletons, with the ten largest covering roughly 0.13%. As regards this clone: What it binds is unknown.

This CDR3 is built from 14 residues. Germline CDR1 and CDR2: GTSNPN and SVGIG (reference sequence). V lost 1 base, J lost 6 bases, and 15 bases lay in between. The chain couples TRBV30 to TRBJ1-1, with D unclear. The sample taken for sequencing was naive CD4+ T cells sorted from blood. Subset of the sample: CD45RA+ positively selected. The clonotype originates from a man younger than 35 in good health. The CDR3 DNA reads TGTGCCTGGAGTGCGCACCTCGGGAGCTCTGAAGCTTTCTTT. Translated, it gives CAWSAHLGSSEAFF.